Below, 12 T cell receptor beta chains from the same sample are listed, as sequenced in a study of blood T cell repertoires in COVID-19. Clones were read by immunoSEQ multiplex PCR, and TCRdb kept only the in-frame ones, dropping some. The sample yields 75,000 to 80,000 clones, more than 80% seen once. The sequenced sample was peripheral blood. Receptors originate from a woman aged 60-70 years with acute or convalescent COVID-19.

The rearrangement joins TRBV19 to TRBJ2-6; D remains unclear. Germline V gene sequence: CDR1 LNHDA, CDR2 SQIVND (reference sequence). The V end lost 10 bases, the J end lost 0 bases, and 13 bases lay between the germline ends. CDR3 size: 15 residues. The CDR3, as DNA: TGTGCCACTTCAGGCCTTAGCTCTGGGGCCAACGTCCTGACTTTC. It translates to CATSGLSSGANVLTF.

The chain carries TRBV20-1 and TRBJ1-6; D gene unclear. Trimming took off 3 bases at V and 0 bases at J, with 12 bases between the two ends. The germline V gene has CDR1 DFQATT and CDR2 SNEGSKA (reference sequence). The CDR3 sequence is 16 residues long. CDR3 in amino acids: CSASVRGSSYNSPLHF. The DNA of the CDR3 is TGCAGTGCTAGTGTCCGGGGAAGCTCCTATAATTCACCCCTCCACTTT.

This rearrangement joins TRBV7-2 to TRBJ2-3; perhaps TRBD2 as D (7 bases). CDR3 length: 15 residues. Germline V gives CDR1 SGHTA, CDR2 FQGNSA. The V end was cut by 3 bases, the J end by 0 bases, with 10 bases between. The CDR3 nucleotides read TGTGCCAGCAGCTTCGGGGGGCAGAGCACAGATACGCAGTATTTT. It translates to CASSFGGQSTDTQYF.

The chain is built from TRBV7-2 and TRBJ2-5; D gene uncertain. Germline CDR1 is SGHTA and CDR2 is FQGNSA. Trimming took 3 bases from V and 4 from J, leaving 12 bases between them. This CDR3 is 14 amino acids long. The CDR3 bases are TGTGCCAGCAGCTTGAGCGCGGCGTTAGAGACCCAGTACTTC. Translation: CASSLSAALETQYF.

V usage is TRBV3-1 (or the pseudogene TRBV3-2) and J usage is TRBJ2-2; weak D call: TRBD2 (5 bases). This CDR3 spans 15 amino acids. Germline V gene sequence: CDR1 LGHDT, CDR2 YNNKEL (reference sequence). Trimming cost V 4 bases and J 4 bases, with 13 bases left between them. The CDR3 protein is CASSPSLVATGELFF. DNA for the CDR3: TGTGCCAGCAGCCCCTCACTAGTGGCCACCGGGGAGCTGTTTTTT.

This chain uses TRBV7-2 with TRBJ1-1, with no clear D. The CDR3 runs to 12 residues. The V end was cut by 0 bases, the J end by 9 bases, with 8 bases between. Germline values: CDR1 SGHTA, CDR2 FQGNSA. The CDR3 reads CASSLASRKAFF. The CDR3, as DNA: TGTGCCAGCAGCTTAGCGTCGCGCAAAGCTTTCTTT.

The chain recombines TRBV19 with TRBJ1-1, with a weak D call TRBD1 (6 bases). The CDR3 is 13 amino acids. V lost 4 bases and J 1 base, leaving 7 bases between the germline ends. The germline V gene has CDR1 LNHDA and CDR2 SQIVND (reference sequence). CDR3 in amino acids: CASSRGQNTEAFF. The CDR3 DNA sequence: TGTGCCAGTAGTAGGGGACAGAACACTGAAGCTTTCTTT. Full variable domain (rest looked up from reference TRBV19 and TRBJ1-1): DGGITQSPKYLFRKEGQNVTLSCEQNLNHDAMYWYRQDPGQGLRLIYYSQIVNDFQKGDIAEGYSVSREKKESFPLTVTSAQKNPTAFYLCASSRGQNTEAFFGQGTRLTVV.

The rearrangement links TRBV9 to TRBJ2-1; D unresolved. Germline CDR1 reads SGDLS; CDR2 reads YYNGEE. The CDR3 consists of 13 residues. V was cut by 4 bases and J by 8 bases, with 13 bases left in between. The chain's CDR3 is CASSPDEEYEQFF. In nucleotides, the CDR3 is TGTGCCAGCAGCCCCGACGAGGAGTATGAGCAGTTCTTC.

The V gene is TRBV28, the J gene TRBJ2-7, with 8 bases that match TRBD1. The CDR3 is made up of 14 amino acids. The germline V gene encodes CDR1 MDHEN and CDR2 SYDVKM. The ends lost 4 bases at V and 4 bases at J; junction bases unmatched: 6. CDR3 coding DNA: TGTGCCAGCAGTTCCCTCGGGACAGGATACGAGCAGTACTTC. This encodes CASSSLGTGYEQYF.

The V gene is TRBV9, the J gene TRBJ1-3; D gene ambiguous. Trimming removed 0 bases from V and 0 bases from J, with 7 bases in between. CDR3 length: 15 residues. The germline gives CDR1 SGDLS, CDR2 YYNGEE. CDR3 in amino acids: CASSVVPFSGNTIYF. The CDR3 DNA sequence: TGTGCCAGCAGCGTAGTCCCCTTCTCTGGAAACACCATATATTTT. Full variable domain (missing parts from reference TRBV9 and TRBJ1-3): DSGVTQTPKHLITATGQRVTLRCSPRSGDLSVYWYQQSLDQGLQFLIQYYNGEERAKGNILERFSAQQFPDLHSELNLSSLELGDSALYFCASSVVPFSGNTIYFGEGSWLTVV.

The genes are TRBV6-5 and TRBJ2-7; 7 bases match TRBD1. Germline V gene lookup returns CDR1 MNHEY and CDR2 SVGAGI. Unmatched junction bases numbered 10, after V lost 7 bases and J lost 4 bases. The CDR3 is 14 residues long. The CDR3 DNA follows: TGTGCCAGCACCTTGACAGGGCTCTCATACGAGCAGTACGTC. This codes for CASTLTGLSYEQYV.

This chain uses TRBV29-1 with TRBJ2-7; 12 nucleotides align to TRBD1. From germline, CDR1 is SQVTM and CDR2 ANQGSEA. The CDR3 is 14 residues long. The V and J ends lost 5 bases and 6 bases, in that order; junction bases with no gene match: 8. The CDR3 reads CSVTGTGGGGEQYV. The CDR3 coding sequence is TGCAGCGTTACCGGGACAGGGGGCGGCGGCGAGCAGTACGTC.